A single sample is the source of the 26 T cell receptor beta chains below, sequenced in a study of technical replicates of blood from a handful of donors. Sequencing was performed with immunoSEQ multiplex PCR; in TCRdb, only in-frame clones are kept and a portion is missing. The sample yields approximately 70,000 clones, roughly 97% seen once. The sequenced sample was T cells isolated from PBMCs. All receptors derive from a human donor in good health.

V is TRBV29-1 and J is TRBJ1-1, with 7 bases lining up with TRBD1. The V and J ends lost 6 bases and 1 base, in that order; junction bases with no gene match: 2. Germline CDR1 is SQVTM and CDR2 is ANQGSEA. The length of the CDR3 is 12 residues. The DNA of the CDR3 is TGCAGCGTCGGACAGGAGAACACTGAAGCTTTCTTT. This encodes CSVGQENTEAFF. Full variable domain (outside the CDR3, taken from reference TRBV29-1 and TRBJ1-1): SAVISQKPSRDICQRGTSLTIQCQVDSQVTMMFWYRQQPGQSLTLIATANQGSEATYESGFVIDKFPISRPNLTFSTLTVSNMSPEDSSIYLCSVGQENTEAFFGQGTRLTVV.

The gene calls are TRBV7-9 and TRBJ1-5, with a tentative D call TRBD1 (6 bases). Trimming shortened V by 7 bases and J by 4 bases, and 8 bases separated the two germline ends. This CDR3 region has 12 residues. The germline V gene has CDR1 SEHNR and CDR2 FQNEAQ (reference sequence). The CDR3, as DNA: TGTGCCAGCAATACAGGGAATCAGCCCCAGCATTTT. Translated, it gives CASNTGNQPQHF.

The chain joins TRBV5-4 to TRBJ2-1; D may be TRBD1 (5 bases). CDR3 length equals 16 residues. The V end lost 1 base, the J end lost 0 bases, and 11 bases lay between the germline ends. CDR1 SGHNT and CDR2 YYREEE come from the germline V gene (reference sequence). CDR3 sequence: CASSLQGALSYNEQFF. The CDR3 DNA is TGTGCCAGCAGCTTGCAAGGGGCCCTCTCCTACAATGAGCAGTTCTTC. Filled out from reference TRBV5-4 and TRBJ2-1, the complete variable domain reads ETGVTQSPTHLIKTRGQQVTLRCSSQSGHNTVSWYQQALGQGPQFIFQYYREEENGRGNFPPRFSGLQFPNYSSELNVNALELDDSALYLCASSLQGALSYNEQFFGPGTRLTVL.

In this sample, this clone turned up once. The V and J genes are TRBV29-1 and TRBJ1-2; D is unresolved. V was shortened by 3 bases and J by 8 bases, with 16 bases between the two germline ends. This CDR3 region has 13 residues. CDR1 and CDR2 (germline): SQVTM, ANQGSEA. Here the CDR3 DNA reads TGCAGCGTTGAGACGGGGAGCCCGGGCGGCTACACCTTC. Translation: CSVETGSPGGYTF.

The chain uses TRBV19 and TRBJ1-5; D remains ambiguous. The CDR3 sequence is 14 residues long. CDR1 and CDR2 (germline): LNHDA, SQIVND (reference sequence). V lost 4 bases, J lost 3 bases, and 10 bases lay in between. For the CDR3, the DNA is TGTGCCAGTAGTAACAAGTCTCTCAATCAGCCCCAGCATTTT. Translating gives CASSNKSLNQPQHF.

V is TRBV10-3 and J is TRBJ2-5, with 13 nucleotides matching TRBD2. Looked up from germline, CDR1 is ENHRY and CDR2 is SYGVKD. V dropped 4 bases and J dropped 5; count of bases not matched to a gene: 7. This CDR3 has 16 residues. The CDR3 region is CAISAGLAGVAETQYF. The CDR3 region has the DNA TGTGCCATCAGTGCTGGACTAGCGGGAGTAGCGGAGACCCAGTACTTC.

The chain carries TRBV11-2 and TRBJ2-3; no clear D gene. Germline loops: CDR1 SGHAT, CDR2 FQNNGV. Trimming removed 4 bases at V and 3 bases at J, with 17 bases between. This CDR3 comprises 16 residues. This CDR3 is CASSSQLHRVTDTQYF. The CDR3 DNA follows: TGTGCCAGCAGCTCCCAACTCCACCGAGTAACAGATACGCAGTATTTT.

The chain has TRBV4-2 and TRBJ2-1, with D possibly TRBD2 on 6 matching bases. The germline V gene has CDR1 LGHNA and CDR2 YNFKEQ. The CDR3 has 15 residues. Deletions cut 0 bases from V and 6 bases from J, with 12 bases between. This chain's CDR3 is CASSQDRELGNEQFF. CDR3 DNA: TGTGCCAGCAGCCAAGACCGGGAGTTAGGCAATGAGCAGTTCTTC.

V gene TRBV15 combines with J gene TRBJ1-5; maybe TRBD1 (5 bases). Per germline, CDR1 LNHNV and CDR2 YYDKDF (reference sequence). The CDR3 runs to 15 residues. V lost 0 bases and J 7 bases, leaving 13 bases between the germline ends. This CDR3 reads CATSREVEGSQPQHF. The CDR3 DNA follows: TGTGCCACCAGCAGAGAGGTGGAGGGGTCCCAGCCCCAGCATTTT.

The chain carries TRBV11-2 and TRBJ2-5, with D tentatively TRBD2 (6 bases). Germline V gene lookup returns CDR1 SGHAT and CDR2 FQNNGV. This CDR3 has 15 amino acids. Trimming cost V 1 base and J 2 bases, with 11 bases left between them. The CDR3 DNA reads TGTGCCAGCAGCTTAGGCGGGACTCGGCAAGAGACCCAGTACTTC. Residues: CASSLGGTRQETQYF.

V and J are TRBV27 and TRBJ2-1; TRBD2 matches 8 bases. The CDR3 runs to 15 residues. V was clipped by 5 bases and J by 8 bases; unmatched bases: 11. From germline, CDR1 is MNHEY and CDR2 SMNVEV (reference sequence). The CDR3 DNA is TGTGCCAGCAGTGGGATAGCGGGAATTACCGATGAGCAGTTCTTC. This encodes CASSGIAGITDEQFF.

J is TRBJ1-2 and V is TRBV30; D is uncertain. Germline V gives CDR1 GTSNPN, CDR2 SVGIG (reference sequence). The CDR3 sequence is 12 residues long. V lost 5 bases to trimming and J lost 7 bases, with 14 bases between them. The CDR3 DNA is TGTGCCTGGGAAGTCGGACGGGGTGGCTACACCTTC. It yields the protein CAWEVGRGGYTF. The full variable domain, its missing parts supplied by reference TRBV30 and TRBJ1-2, is SQTIHQWPATLVQPVGSPLSLECTVEGTSNPNLYWYRQAAGRGLQLLFYSVGIGQISSEVPQNLSASRPQDRQFILSSKKLLLSDSGFYLCAWEVGRGGYTFGSGTRLTVV.

The chain combines TRBV4-1 with TRBJ1-5; no firm D call. Per germline, CDR1 MGHRA and CDR2 YSYEKL. V dropped 1 base and J dropped 1 base, with 8 bases sitting between them. There are 15 residues in the CDR3. In DNA form, the CDR3 reads TGCGCCAGCAGCCAAGTGACACAGAGCAATCAGCCCCAGCATTTT. Its translation: CASSQVTQSNQPQHF.

The CDR3 DNA follows: TGTGCCAGCAGGTTAGCGGGAGGTTACAATGAGCAGTTCTTC. This sequence encodes CASRLAGGYNEQFF. The V and J genes are TRBV28 and TRBJ2-1, with 10 bases that match TRBD2. Germline assignment: CDR1 MDHEN and CDR2 SYDVKM. This CDR3 is 14 amino acids long. The V segment lost 6 bases and the J segment 4 bases; nucleotides outside the gene matches: 3.

This chain joins TRBV9 and TRBJ2-2; 9 bases line up with TRBD1. The CDR3 length is 17 residues. From germline, CDR1 is SGDLS and CDR2 YYNGEE. Trimming removed 3 bases from V and 1 base from J; junction bases left unmatched: 7. CDR3 sequence (DNA): TGTGCCAGCAGCGGCGCCCGGGGACAGGGGAACACCGGGGAGCTGTTTTTT. This sequence encodes CASSGARGQGNTGELFF.

Of note for this clone: One end of the junction fails to match germline, which may point to a read error. J is TRBJ1-5 and V is TRBV4-1; D remains ambiguous. CDR3 length: 13 amino acids. Germline V gene lookup returns CDR1 MGHRA and CDR2 YSYEKL. The chain's CDR3 is CASSHNLNRPQHF. The DNA for the CDR3 is TGCGCCAGCAGCCACAACTTAAATCGGCCCCAGCATTTT.

The V and J genes are TRBV6-6 and TRBJ1-5; D is perhaps TRBD1 (5 bases). V lost 6 bases, J lost 1 base, and 13 bases lay in between. The CDR3 contains 15 residues. Germline loops: CDR1 MNHNY, CDR2 SVGAGI (reference sequence). CDR3 in DNA: TGTGCCAGCAGGGCACAGAAGGGGAGCAATCAGCCCCAGCATTTT. As protein: CASRAQKGSNQPQHF.

The chain is built from TRBV19 and TRBJ1-5; possibly TRBD1 for D (5 bases). V was pared by 5 bases and J by 1 base, with 15 bases between. The germline V gene encodes CDR1 LNHDA and CDR2 SQIVND (reference sequence). CDR3 length: 16 amino acids. The CDR3 DNA reads as TGTGCCAGTAGTTTTTACGGGGGACTGAGCAATCAGCCCCAGCATTTT. It encodes CASSFYGGLSNQPQHF.

V usage is TRBV5-1 and J usage is TRBJ2-7; perhaps TRBD2 as D (6 bases). Germline CDR1 reads SGHRS; CDR2 reads YFSETQ. The CDR3 is made up of 13 amino acids. V was shortened by 4 bases and J by 4 bases, with 12 bases between the two germline ends. CDR3 DNA sequence: TGCGCCAGCAGCCCGGGACTGGATTACGAGCAGTACTTC. Its protein product is CASSPGLDYEQYF.

J is TRBJ1-5 and V is TRBV19, with unresolved D. The CDR3 extends over 15 amino acids. The germline V gene encodes CDR1 LNHDA and CDR2 SQIVND (reference sequence). Trimming shortened V by 4 bases and J by 0 bases, and 10 bases separated the two germline ends. The CDR3 loop reads CASSTLQASNQPQHF. DNA of the CDR3: TGTGCCAGTAGTACCCTTCAGGCTAGCAATCAGCCCCAGCATTTT.

This clone was counted a single time. This chain joins TRBV5-1 and TRBJ1-4; D unclear. The CDR3 covers 12 residues. Germline CDR1 reads SGHRS; CDR2 reads YFSETQ. V lost 0 bases and J 8 bases, leaving 5 bases between the germline ends. Written as DNA, the CDR3 is TGCGCCAGCAGCTTGGACAGAGAAAAACTGTTTTTT. This codes for CASSLDREKLFF.

CDR3 DNA: TGTGCCAGCAGTTCGAGGGATACGCAGTATTTT. The encoded protein is CASSSRDTQYF. The chain joins TRBV7-9 to TRBJ2-3; D gene ambiguous. The CDR3 has 11 amino acids. The germline gives CDR1 SEHNR, CDR2 FQNEAQ (reference sequence). Trimming left V 6 bases short and J 6 bases short, with 7 bases between.

J is TRBJ2-7 and V is TRBV2; D not certain. Trimming stripped 2 bases from V and 4 bases from J, with 12 bases between. CDR3 size: 14 residues. From germline, CDR1 is SNHLY and CDR2 FYNNEI. CDR3 loop: CASSETRYPYEQYF. CDR3 DNA sequence: TGTGCCAGCAGTGAAACTCGTTATCCTTACGAGCAGTACTTC.

The chain employs TRBV27 and TRBJ2-5; 10 bases are shared with TRBD1. J gave up 4 bases and V 4 bases, and 9 bases lay outside the gene matches. The V gene's germline CDR1 is MNHEY and CDR2 SMNVEV (reference sequence). This CDR3 contains 16 residues. The CDR3 sequence: CASSSAPGTGVETQYF. The CDR3 DNA sequence: TGTGCCAGCAGTTCAGCCCCCGGGACAGGGGTAGAGACCCAGTACTTC.

V gene TRBV9 combines with J gene TRBJ2-2, with D tentatively TRBD2 (7 bases). CDR3 length: 18 residues. Trimming cost V 4 bases and J 0 bases, with 19 bases left between them. Germline CDR1 and CDR2: SGDLS and YYNGEE. CDR3 DNA sequence: TGTGCCAGCAGCCTCGACGCGGGGGACATTGCGAACACCGGGGAGCTGTTTTTT. This codes for CASSLDAGDIANTGELFF.

This clone was recorded a few times. The rearrangement uses TRBV2 and TRBJ1-2, with D possibly being TRBD1 (5 bases). In germline, CDR1 is SNHLY, CDR2 FYNNEI. This CDR3 contains 13 residues. The V end lost 7 bases, the J end lost 8 bases, and 17 bases lay between the germline ends. CDR3 residues: CASTGGRGNGYTF. The CDR3 bases are TGTGCCAGCACCGGGGGTAGAGGGAACGGCTACACCTTC.